A selection of T cell receptor beta chains follows, all from one sample in a study of blood T cell repertoires in COVID-19. TCRdb keeps only in-frame clones here, not all; method: immunoSEQ multiplex PCR. The sample lists 75,000 to 90,000 clones; around 91% were seen once. The sample was peripheral blood. The receptors originated from a human donor in a cohort sampled during active COVID-19. The CDR3 runs from the conserved cysteine through the conserved F or W. The D gene is left open where the match is weak. Size is stated for part of the rows, as once, few or many counts, or as a class when the clone is expanded.

.	.	TRBV7-9	TRBJ1-2	CASSARQEAWNYGYTF	TGTGCCAGCAGCGCCCGACAGGAGGCGTGGAACTATGGCTACACCTTC
TRBD1	.	TRBV5-5	TRBJ2-5	CASLQGAGETQYF	TGTGCCAGCCTACAGGGGGCGGGGGAGACCCAGTACTTC
TRBD2	.	TRBV10-2	TRBJ2-7	CASRASGASYEQYF	TGCGCCAGCAGAGCAAGCGGGGCCTCCTACGAGCAGTACTTC
TRBD1	.	TRBV29-1	TRBJ2-5	CSAKGQGETQYF	TGCAGCGCTAAGGGACAGGGTGAGACCCAGTACTTC
.	.	TRBV2	TRBJ1-1	CASRQLGRTEAFF	TGTGCCAGCAGGCAACTAGGGAGAACTGAAGCTTTCTTT
.	.	TRBV5-4	TRBJ1-2	CASSLNGNYGYTF	TGTGCCAGCAGCTTGAACGGGAACTATGGCTACACCTTC
.	once	TRBV12-5	TRBJ1-2	CASGLGTAFYGYTF	TGTGCTAGTGGTTTGGGGACAGCATTTTATGGCTACACCTTC
.	.	TRBV7-9	TRBJ1-5	CASGLSQGNQPQHF	TGTGCCAGCGGTCTGAGCCAGGGGAATCAGCCCCAGCATTTT
.	.	TRBV3-1/TRBV3-2	TRBJ2-3	CASSQVPGPDTQYF	TGTGCCAGCAGCCAAGTCCCTGGCCCAGATACGCAGTATTTT
.	.	TRBV2	TRBJ2-7	CATGLFYEQYF	TGTGCCACCGGACTTTTCTACGAGCAGTACTTC
.	.	TRBV9	TRBJ1-2	CASSGLYGYTF	TGTGCCAGCAGCGGGCTTTATGGCTACACCTTC
.	.	TRBV7-2	TRBJ1-5	CASSYTGNSNQPQHF	TGTGCCAGCAGTTATACAGGGAATAGCAATCAGCCCCAGCATTTT
.	.	TRBV7-2	TRBJ1-5	CASSPYPPNQPQHF	TGTGCCAGCAGCCCCTACCCCCCCAATCAGCCCCAGCATTTT
.	.	TRBV21-1	TRBJ2-3	CARALAGGGTDTQYF	TGTGCCAGGGCGTTAGCGGGGGGGGGCACAGATACGCAGTATTTT
TRBD2	.	TRBV27	TRBJ2-3	CASRGAGDNTDTQYF	TGTGCCAGCAGGGGAGCGGGGGACAACACAGATACGCAGTATTTT
.	.	TRBV24-1	TRBJ2-3	CATRASGTDTQYF	TGTGCCACCAGGGCTAGCGGCACAGATACGCAGTATTTT
TRBD1	.	TRBV5-1	TRBJ1-2	CASSLDRGIGYTF	TGCGCCAGCAGCTTGGACAGGGGGATCGGCTACACCTTC
TRBD2	.	TRBV4-2	TRBJ2-4	CASSQESSNSGGIQIQYF	TGTGCCAGCAGCCAAGAGTCGAGTAATAGCGGGGGGATTCAAATTCAGTACTTC
.	once	TRBV16	TRBJ1-1	CASSQSVYRLGDTEAFF	TGTGCCAGCAGCCAATCGGTGTATAGGCTAGGGGACACTGAAGCTTTCTTT
TRBD1	.	TRBV6-6	TRBJ1-1	CASSYDRGGFF	TGTGCCAGCAGTTACGACAGGGGTGGTTTCTTT
.	.	TRBV12-3/TRBV12-4	TRBJ2-5	CASSPDRQETQYF	TGTGCCAGCAGTCCGGACAGACAAGAGACCCAGTACTTC
.	.	TRBV9	TRBJ2-5	CASSNHGVWETQYF	TGTGCCAGCAGCAACCACGGGGTCTGGGAGACCCAGTACTTC
TRBD1	.	TRBV28	TRBJ1-1	CASSGGQGMVAFF	TGTGCCAGCAGTGGGGGACAGGGGATGGTAGCTTTCTTT
.	.	TRBV7-3	TRBJ2-3	CASSSGTFPTDTQYF	TGTGCCAGCAGCTCCGGGACTTTCCCCACAGATACGCAGTATTTT
.	.	TRBV30	TRBJ1-2	CAWSVQGYGYTF	TGTGCCTGGAGTGTCCAGGGCTATGGCTACACCTTC
.	.	TRBV5-1	TRBJ2-3	CASSLGQGWADTQYF	TGCGCCAGCAGCTTGGGTCAGGGATGGGCAGATACGCAGTATTTT
TRBD1	.	TRBV10-3	TRBJ2-2	CAISEGPGQGNTGELFF	TGTGCCATCAGTGAGGGTCCGGGACAGGGCAACACCGGGGAGCTGTTTTTT
.	.	TRBV4-1	TRBJ2-1	CASSQDEGLGEQFF	TGCGCCAGCAGCCAAGATGAGGGTTTGGGTGAGCAGTTCTTC
TRBD1	.	TRBV6-5	TRBJ2-7	CASSYQQGASYEQYF	TGTGCCAGCAGTTACCAACAGGGGGCCTCCTACGAGCAGTACTTC
TRBD2	.	TRBV7-3	TRBJ2-1	CASSLRGGPNEQFF	TGTGCCAGCAGCCTACGGGGGGGCCCCAATGAGCAGTTCTTC
.	.	TRBV27	TRBJ1-4	CASSRNDRPEKLFF	TGTGCCAGCAGTCGAAACGACAGACCCGAAAAACTGTTTTTT
.	.	TRBV7-2	TRBJ2-7	CASSPESGGAYEQYF	TGTGCCAGCAGCCCCGAGTCAGGAGGAGCCTACGAGCAGTACTTC
.	.	TRBV6-5	TRBJ1-2	CASHPSGGAYYGYTF	TGTGCCAGCCACCCTTCGGGGGGCGCGTACTATGGCTACACCTTC
.	.	TRBV11-1	TRBJ2-6	CASSLAPGSGANVLTF	TGTGCCAGCAGCTTAGCGCCGGGCTCTGGGGCCAACGTCCTGACTTTC
.	.	TRBV6-2/TRBV6-3	TRBJ1-1	CASSYSVRGGTEAFF	TGTGCCAGCAGTTACTCCGTCAGGGGTGGGACTGAAGCTTTCTTT
TRBD1	.	TRBV19	TRBJ1-4	CASSRGQGGGEKLFF	TGTGCCAGTAGCCGTGGACAGGGAGGAGGTGAAAAACTGTTTTTT